These 28 T cell receptor beta chains came from one sample sequenced in a study of blood T cell repertoires in COVID-19. Method: immunoSEQ multiplex PCR; TCRdb's copy keeps in-frame clones and lacks some. The table lists 130,000 or so clones, just under 85% of them singletons, with 10% to 15% in the top ten. The sequenced sample consisted of peripheral blood. The receptors shown here come from a human donor in a cohort sampled during active COVID-19.

This chain uses TRBV10-2 with TRBJ1-1, with D unclear. The CDR3 spans 13 residues. V gave up 5 bases and J gave up 1 base, with 8 bases separating them. Germline CDR1 is WSHSY and CDR2 is SAAADI. This chain's CDR3 is CASSSQANTEAFF. For the CDR3, the DNA is TGCGCCAGCAGTAGTCAGGCGAACACTGAAGCTTTCTTT.

The gene calls are TRBV19 and TRBJ2-7; D perhaps matches TRBD1 (6 bases). CDR1 is LNHDA, CDR2 SQIVND, per germline (reference sequence). This CDR3 spans 13 amino acids. With 2 bases removed from V and 3 bases from J, the gap between germline ends came to 8 bases. CDR3 amino acids: CASSIRDNYEQYF. For the CDR3, the DNA is TGTGCCAGTAGTATAAGGGACAACTACGAGCAGTACTTC.

The chain links TRBV5-6 to TRBJ2-6; D uncertain. Germline loops: CDR1 SGHDT, CDR2 YYEEEE. There are 14 residues in the CDR3. Trimming cost V 0 bases and J 1 base, with 2 bases left between them. CDR3 in amino acids: CASSLASGANVLTF. The CDR3 DNA follows: TGTGCCAGCAGCTTGGCATCTGGGGCCAACGTCCTGACTTTC.

The V and J genes are TRBV6-1 and TRBJ2-7; 9 nucleotides match TRBD1. Germline V gene lookup returns CDR1 MNHNS and CDR2 SASEGT. The trim removed 2 bases at V and 3 bases at J, leaving 5 bases unmatched. The CDR3 has 15 amino acids. CDR3 region: CASSEYGDRDYEQYF. CDR3 bases: TGTGCCAGCAGTGAATATGGGGACAGGGACTACGAGCAGTACTTC.

The chain recombines TRBV15 with TRBJ2-7, with D tentatively TRBD1 (5 bases). This CDR3 contains 16 residues. Germline values: CDR1 LNHNV, CDR2 YYDKDF (reference sequence). Trimming left V 0 bases short and J 3 bases short, with 15 bases between. The CDR3 is CATSRDTPSQGYEQYF. Here the CDR3 DNA reads TGTGCCACCAGCAGAGACACACCCTCCCAGGGCTACGAGCAGTACTTC.

The chain employs TRBV9 and TRBJ1-3, with 7 bases identical to TRBD1. Losses at the gene ends were 3 bases for V and 0 bases for J; bases not matched to a gene: 12. CDR3 length equals 18 residues. Germline CDR1 SGDLS, CDR2 YYNGEE. The CDR3 protein is CASSDPGTEPRSGNTIYF. The CDR3 region has the DNA TGTGCCAGCAGCGACCCCGGGACAGAACCCCGCTCTGGAAACACCATATATTTT.

This clone was observed a single time. The V gene is TRBV19, the J gene TRBJ2-1; weak D call: TRBD2 (5 bases). Trimming removed 1 base at V and 4 bases at J, with 14 bases between. In germline, CDR1 is LNHDA, CDR2 SQIVND (reference sequence). The CDR3 is made up of 16 amino acids. The CDR3 loop reads CASSIGRAEIYNEQFF. The CDR3 region has the DNA TGTGCCAGTAGTATAGGGCGGGCGGAAATATACAATGAGCAGTTCTTC.

The chain is built from TRBV3-1 (or the pseudogene TRBV3-2) and TRBJ1-2, with 10 bases lining up with TRBD1. The CDR3 totals 16 residues. Germline CDR1 is LGHDT and CDR2 is YNNKEL (reference sequence). V trimming: 7 bases; J trimming: 4 bases; junction bases outside the gene matches: 12. The CDR3 region is CASTTGTGTGVYGYTF. CDR3 bases: TGTGCCAGCACCACAGGGACCGGGACAGGGGTCTATGGCTACACCTTC.

In its sample, this clone was seen once. This chain links TRBV5-1 with TRBJ2-1; the match to TRBD2 covers 13 bases. V was pared by 0 bases and J by 4 bases, with 7 bases of the junction left unmatched. Germline-derived CDR1 and CDR2 are SGHRS and YFSETQ. The CDR3 sequence is 18 residues long. As DNA, the CDR3 is TGCGCCAGCAGCTTGGCCGTGGGACTAGCGGGGACTTACAATGAGCAGTTCTTC. This gives the protein CASSLAVGLAGTYNEQFF.

In its sample, this clone was seen many times. The chain joins TRBV10-3 to TRBJ1-3; D perhaps matches TRBD1 (6 bases). The germline V and J ends were trimmed by 0 bases and 4 bases, with 13 bases remaining between them. The CDR3 covers 16 residues. Looked up from germline, CDR1 is ENHRY and CDR2 is SYGVKD. The CDR3 coding sequence is TGTGCCATCAGTGAGTCTTATGGACAGCGAGGAAACACCATATATTTT. Translated, it gives CAISESYGQRGNTIYF.

V is TRBV6-5 and J is TRBJ2-1; the match to TRBD2 covers 8 bases. The CDR3 spans 15 residues. V lost 5 bases and J lost 6; bases outside the gene matches: 9. The germline CDR1 and CDR2 sequences are MNHEY and SVGAGI. The CDR3 here is CASSTTSEILNEQFF. The CDR3 DNA reads TGTGCCAGCAGTACGACTAGCGAAATCCTCAATGAGCAGTTCTTC.

Comments on this clone: The sample carries other DNA sequences with the same CDR3. The rearrangement links TRBV5-1 to TRBJ2-2; 8 bases align to TRBD1. The V gene end was trimmed by 2 bases and the J gene end by 5 bases; junction bases not matched to a gene: 5. Germline V gives CDR1 SGHRS, CDR2 YFSETQ. The CDR3 sequence is 15 residues long. The CDR3 nucleotides read TGCGCCAGCAGCTTAACAGGGGGTGGTACCGGGGAGCTGTTTTTT. Protein: CASSLTGGGTGELFF.

The V call is TRBV6-6, the J call TRBJ1-5, with 11 bases that match TRBD1. Germline CDR1 reads MNHNY; CDR2 reads SVGAGI (reference sequence). The CDR3 has 15 residues. The V gene end was trimmed by 4 bases and the J gene end by 2 bases; junction bases not matched to a gene: 1. CDR3 protein: CASSLGQGGNQPQHF. CDR3 bases: TGTGCCAGCAGTTTGGGACAGGGGGGCAATCAGCCCCAGCATTTT.

The chain links TRBV2 to TRBJ2-6, with a weak D call TRBD2 (6 bases). The CDR3 is 17 amino acids. Trimming pared 2 bases from V and 0 bases from J, leaving 11 bases between. Germline V CDR1 and CDR2: SNHLY, FYNNEI. This chain's CDR3 is CASSEWGVLSGANVLTF. The CDR3 DNA reads TGTGCCAGCAGTGAATGGGGGGTCCTCTCTGGGGCCAACGTCCTGACTTTC.

The chain employs TRBV5-6 and TRBJ2-1, with 9 bases matching TRBD2. J lost 4 bases, V lost 0 bases, and 2 bases had no gene match. Per germline, CDR1 SGHDT and CDR2 YYEEEE. This CDR3 has 15 amino acids. CDR3 nucleotides: TGTGCCAGCAGCTTGGGACTAGCGGTTTACAATGAGCAGTTCTTC. Encoded protein: CASSLGLAVYNEQFF.

CDR3 DNA: TGTGCCGGGATACCTAGGGGGGGCCTCTCCTACGAGCAGTACTTC. Amino acid sequence: CAGIPRGGLSYEQYF. The rearrangement joins TRBV27 to TRBJ2-7; D may be TRBD2 (7 bases). Trimming left V 11 bases short and J 0 bases short, with 20 bases between. The germline V gene has CDR1 MNHEY and CDR2 SMNVEV (reference sequence). The CDR3 extends over 15 amino acids.

V usage is TRBV9 and J usage is TRBJ2-2; 9 bases are shared with TRBD1. The junction had 9 bases not matched to a gene; V was cut back by 0 bases and J by 6 bases. From germline, CDR1 is SGDLS and CDR2 YYNGEE. The CDR3 totals 17 residues. The CDR3 coding sequence is TGTGCCAGCAGCGTAGGCGTACAGGGGGCGCCCCCCGGGGAGCTGTTTTTT. Its protein product is CASSVGVQGAPPGELFF.

The rearrangement joins TRBV24-1 to TRBJ2-2; 8 positions agree with TRBD1. The CDR3 is 15 amino acids. J was trimmed by 7 bases and V by 3 bases; bases with no gene match: 6. Germline V gives CDR1 KGHDR, CDR2 SFDVKD. The CDR3 region is CATSDPRGRNGELFF. The CDR3 DNA follows: TGTGCCACCAGTGATCCCAGGGGGCGGAACGGGGAGCTGTTTTTT.

The V and J genes are TRBV12-5 and TRBJ2-7, with 9 bases lining up with TRBD2. Per the germline V gene, CDR1 is LGHNT and CDR2 is FRNRAP. Losses at the gene ends were 4 bases for V and 3 bases for J; bases not matched to a gene: 25. The CDR3 is 21 residues long. The CDR3 is CASGSARNAAGGPPSDYEQYF. In DNA form, the CDR3 reads TGTGCTAGTGGTTCGGCCCGCAATGCAGCGGGGGGCCCCCCCAGCGACTACGAGCAGTACTTC.

This clone has a handful of counts. CDR3 in DNA: TGTGCCAGCACCAGCCTAGATAGGTCCTACGAGCAGTACTTC. It specifies CASTSLDRSYEQYF. The chain couples TRBV7-9 to TRBJ2-7; no clear D gene. V lost 7 bases and J 1 base, leaving 14 bases between the germline ends. CDR3 length: 14 amino acids. Germline CDR1 reads SEHNR; CDR2 reads FQNEAQ (reference sequence).

This clone occurred once. The rearrangement uses TRBV5-1 and TRBJ1-2, with 10 bases fitting TRBD1. Germline-derived CDR1 and CDR2 are SGHRS and YFSETQ. The trim removed 0 bases at V and 4 bases at J, leaving 6 bases unmatched. CDR3 length equals 16 residues. The CDR3 DNA reads as TGCGCCAGCAGCTTGGAGGGGACAGGGGAACCCTATGGCTACACCTTC. Translating gives CASSLEGTGEPYGYTF.

V usage is TRBV7-9 and J usage is TRBJ1-2; 7 bases are a match to TRBD1. V shed 1 base, J shed 12 bases, and the junction held 5 bases outside the gene matches. The CDR3 covers 12 residues. Germline V lookup: CDR1 SEHNR, CDR2 FQNEAQ (reference sequence). The CDR3 nucleotides are TGTGCCAGCAGCTTAGAATCAGGGGGGAACACCTTC. The encoded protein is CASSLESGGNTF.

The rearrangement links TRBV6-5 to TRBJ2-7; D is ambiguous. V gave up 8 bases and J gave up 6 bases, with 8 bases separating them. This CDR3 has 10 residues. Germline CDR1 MNHEY, CDR2 SVGAGI. The CDR3 loop is CASLGLEQYF. As DNA, the CDR3 is TGTGCCAGCCTTGGGCTCGAGCAGTACTTC.

The chain joins TRBV18 to TRBJ2-2; TRBD2 matches at 10 bases. The V and J ends lost 10 bases and 3 bases, in that order; junction bases with no gene match: 11. In germline, CDR1 is KGHSH, CDR2 LQKENI. This CDR3 is 16 amino acids long. CDR3 DNA: TGTGCCACCACCCTCCTAGCGGGGGACCACACCGGGGAGCTGTTTTTT. Translating gives CATTLLAGDHTGELFF.

The chain's CDR3 is CASSGVLDNEQFF. Written as DNA, the CDR3 is TGTGCCAGCTCAGGAGTTTTAGACAATGAGCAGTTCTTC. The gene calls are TRBV18 and TRBJ2-1; D not certain. Between the trimmed V and J ends, which lost 5 bases and 5 bases, there was a span of 10 bases. Germline V CDR1 and CDR2: KGHSH, LQKENI. There are 13 residues in the CDR3.

V and J are TRBV3-1 (or the pseudogene TRBV3-2) and TRBJ1-2, with D maybe TRBD1 (6 bases). There are 14 residues in the CDR3. V lost 4 bases to trimming and J lost 7 bases, with 16 bases between them. The germline V gene has CDR1 LGHDT and CDR2 YNNKEL (reference sequence). The CDR3 sequence: CASSPHGGGGGYTF. DNA of the CDR3: TGTGCCAGCAGCCCACATGGGGGCGGGGGTGGCTACACCTTC.

The rearrangement joins TRBV28 to TRBJ2-2; TRBD1 is a possible D gene (6 bases). CDR1 MDHEN and CDR2 SYDVKM come from the germline V gene. V was trimmed by 8 bases and J by 7 bases, leaving 23 bases between them. CDR3 size: 16 residues. The chain's CDR3 is CASQNGTLLRNGELFF. CDR3 nucleotide sequence: TGTGCCAGCCAAAACGGGACACTTCTAAGGAACGGGGAGCTGTTTTTT.

This clone showed up many times. The V and J genes are TRBV29-1 and TRBJ2-6, with 12 bases aligning to TRBD1. The V segment lost 4 bases and the J segment 3 bases; nucleotides outside the gene matches: 4. Germline loops: CDR1 SQVTM, CDR2 ANQGSEA. CDR3 size: 16 residues. The CDR3: CSVAGTGGFGANVLTF. CDR3 sequence (DNA): TGCAGCGTTGCCGGGACAGGGGGCTTTGGGGCCAACGTCCTGACTTTC.